These T cell receptor beta chains were read from a single sample in a study of T-cell reconstitution after alpha-beta-depleted transplantation in children. MiXCR, applied by TCRdb to the PCR reads, yields one record per CDR3 protein. Found here are around 580,000 distinct CDR3 sequences, more than 20% of them singletons; the top ten hold 11% to 15%. The sample was PBMCs, mostly from graft donor cells, taken 360 days after TCRalphabeta/CD19-depleted stem cell transplant. These receptors were taken from a boy less than two years old who had a stem cell transplant for acute myeloid leukemia, so the T cells may come from the graft donor. Both conserved end residues are part of each CDR3. Each record gives: J gene, V gene, clone size, D gene, CDR3 DNA, CDR3 protein. D genes are given only for firm matches. Rows give clone size only sometimes, using once, few, many, or a class for an expanded clone.

j_call: TRBJ2-1
v_call: TRBV4-1
clone_size: NA
d_call: NA
cdr3_nt: TGCGCCAGCAGCCAAGATGGTCTAAATGAGCAGTTCTTC
cdr3_aa: CASSQDGLNEQFF

j_call: TRBJ1-1
v_call: TRBV12-3/TRBV12-4
clone_size: few
d_call: NA
cdr3_nt: TGTGCCAGCAGTTTGCCCCCCTCAATTTGGGACACTGAAGCTTTCTTT
cdr3_aa: CASSLPPSIWDTEAFF

j_call: TRBJ2-7
v_call: TRBV18
clone_size: NA
d_call: NA
cdr3_nt: TGTGCCAGCTCACCGAGGCAGGTAACAGCATGGGGCTACGAGCAGTACTTC
cdr3_aa: CASSPRQVTAWGYEQYF

j_call: TRBJ1-6
v_call: TRBV20-1
clone_size: few
d_call: NA
cdr3_nt: TGCAGTGCTAGAGCTCCAGGGACGTTAAGCTCCTATAATTCACCCCTCCACTTT
cdr3_aa: CSARAPGTLSSYNSPLHF

j_call: TRBJ1-1
v_call: TRBV6-5
clone_size: NA
d_call: NA
cdr3_nt: TGTGCCAGCAGCCCTGCGGGGTGGGGGGGCACTGAAGCTTTCTTT
cdr3_aa: CASSPAGWGGTEAFF

j_call: TRBJ2-6
v_call: TRBV7-2
clone_size: many
d_call: NA
cdr3_nt: TGTGCCAGCAGCTTAGATCGTACTGGGGCCAACGTCCTGACTTTC
cdr3_aa: CASSLDRTGANVLTF

j_call: TRBJ2-7
v_call: TRBV27
clone_size: NA
d_call: NA
cdr3_nt: TGTGCCAGCAGCCGAGGGTGGGGAACTACCTACGAGCAGTACTTC
cdr3_aa: CASSRGWGTTYEQYF

j_call: TRBJ2-5
v_call: TRBV12-3/TRBV12-4
clone_size: NA
d_call: NA
cdr3_nt: TGTGCCAGCAGTTTGTACCCTAGGGAGACCCAGTACTTC
cdr3_aa: CASSLYPRETQYF

j_call: TRBJ2-7
v_call: TRBV5-1
clone_size: few
d_call: NA
cdr3_nt: TGCGCCAGCAGCTTCCAGGGAAGCTCCTACGAGCAGTACTTC
cdr3_aa: CASSFQGSSYEQYF

j_call: TRBJ1-5
v_call: TRBV12-3/TRBV12-4
clone_size: NA
d_call: NA
cdr3_nt: TGTGCCAGCAGTTTGGGGAGTGCCTACCAGCCCCAGCATTTT
cdr3_aa: CASSLGSAYQPQHF

j_call: TRBJ2-7
v_call: TRBV7-9
clone_size: few
d_call: NA
cdr3_nt: TGTGCCAGCAGCCAATCCGACGGATCCTACGAGCAGTACTTC
cdr3_aa: CASSQSDGSYEQYF

j_call: TRBJ1-3
v_call: TRBV12-5
clone_size: NA
d_call: TRBD1
cdr3_nt: TGTGCTAGTGGTTCGCTGACAGGGCCTGGAAACACCATATATTTT
cdr3_aa: CASGSLTGPGNTIYF

j_call: TRBJ2-2
v_call: TRBV7-2
clone_size: few
d_call: TRBD1
cdr3_nt: TGTGCCAGCGTGAGACAGGGACAGGGTAACACCGGGGAGCTGTTTTTT
cdr3_aa: CASVRQGQGNTGELFF

j_call: TRBJ2-1
v_call: TRBV9
clone_size: many
d_call: NA
cdr3_nt: TGTGCCAGCAGCCATATGATAGACAATGAGCAGTTCTTC
cdr3_aa: CASSHMIDNEQFF

j_call: TRBJ2-3
v_call: TRBV12-3/TRBV12-4
clone_size: few
d_call: NA
cdr3_nt: TGTGCCAGCAGGGGATATACGCAGTATTTT
cdr3_aa: CASRGYTQYF

j_call: TRBJ1-2
v_call: TRBV20-1
clone_size: NA
d_call: NA
cdr3_nt: TGCAGTGCTCAGGGGCAGGGCGGTGACTATGGCTACACCTTC
cdr3_aa: CSAQGQGGDYGYTF

j_call: TRBJ2-5
v_call: TRBV20-1
clone_size: NA
d_call: TRBD1
cdr3_nt: TGCAGTGCCCCACACAGGGGCCAAGAGACCCAGTACTTC
cdr3_aa: CSAPHRGQETQYF

j_call: TRBJ1-6
v_call: TRBV20-1
clone_size: NA
d_call: TRBD1
cdr3_nt: TGCAGTGCCGCGTCCGGGACAGGAGCTTCACCCCTCCACTTT
cdr3_aa: CSAASGTGASPLHF

j_call: TRBJ1-1
v_call: TRBV6-1
clone_size: NA
d_call: TRBD1
cdr3_nt: TGTGCCAGCAGTATTGACAGGGGGCCCGAAGCTTTCTTT
cdr3_aa: CASSIDRGPEAFF

j_call: TRBJ2-3
v_call: TRBV29-1
clone_size: many
d_call: TRBD2
cdr3_nt: TGCAGCGTTGGGGGGACTAGCGGGGACACAGATACGCAGTATTTT
cdr3_aa: CSVGGTSGDTDTQYF

j_call: TRBJ1-6
v_call: TRBV7-2
clone_size: NA
d_call: TRBD1
cdr3_nt: TGTGCCAGCAGCGAGGGACAGGGCTACGCACCCCTCCACTTT
cdr3_aa: CASSEGQGYAPLHF

j_call: TRBJ1-2
v_call: TRBV10-3
clone_size: many
d_call: NA
cdr3_nt: TGTGCCATCAGTGAGAATACAGCCGCTAACTATGGCTACACCTTC
cdr3_aa: CAISENTAANYGYTF

j_call: TRBJ1-1
v_call: TRBV27
clone_size: NA
d_call: TRBD1
cdr3_nt: TGTGCCAGCAGTTTCAATTACAGGGGGCGAACTGAAGCTTTCTTT
cdr3_aa: CASSFNYRGRTEAFF

j_call: TRBJ2-2
v_call: TRBV10-3
clone_size: few
d_call: TRBD1
cdr3_nt: TGTGCCATCTCCCCCACCCCGACAGGGTTGAACACCGGGGAGCTGTTTTTT
cdr3_aa: CAISPTPTGLNTGELFF

j_call: TRBJ2-7
v_call: TRBV7-9
clone_size: NA
d_call: TRBD1
cdr3_nt: TGTGCCAGCAGCCTGACAGGGGGCCCAGAGCAGTACTTC
cdr3_aa: CASSLTGGPEQYF

j_call: TRBJ2-7
v_call: TRBV12-3/TRBV12-4
clone_size: NA
d_call: NA
cdr3_nt: TGTGCCAGCAGTTTTGGGGGGCGGTCCTACGAGCAGTACTTC
cdr3_aa: CASSFGGRSYEQYF

j_call: TRBJ2-1
v_call: TRBV25-1
clone_size: NA
d_call: NA
cdr3_nt: TGTGCCAGCGAGGTCTCGGGACAGCAGTTCTTC
cdr3_aa: CASEVSGQQFF

j_call: TRBJ2-1
v_call: TRBV20-1
clone_size: few
d_call: NA
cdr3_nt: TGCAGTGCTTCCGGGACTGTTTACAATGAGCAGTTCTTC
cdr3_aa: CSASGTVYNEQFF

j_call: TRBJ2-5
v_call: TRBV20-1
clone_size: few
d_call: TRBD2
cdr3_nt: TGCAGTGCTAAACTAGCGGGGCTCCAAGAGACCCAGTACTTC
cdr3_aa: CSAKLAGLQETQYF

j_call: TRBJ2-7
v_call: TRBV20-1
clone_size: NA
d_call: TRBD1
cdr3_nt: TGCAGTGCTAGAGATCTGGCAGGGGGCTCCTACGAGCAGTACTTC
cdr3_aa: CSARDLAGGSYEQYF

j_call: TRBJ2-1
v_call: TRBV23-1
clone_size: NA
d_call: TRBD1
cdr3_nt: TGCGCCAGCGGACAGGGGTCGAATGAGCAGTTCTTC
cdr3_aa: CASGQGSNEQFF

j_call: TRBJ2-5
v_call: TRBV12-3/TRBV12-4
clone_size: few
d_call: NA
cdr3_nt: TGTGCCAGCAGGAGGTTGGAGGTTGACGGTCTGGAGACCCAGTACTTC
cdr3_aa: CASRRLEVDGLETQYF

j_call: TRBJ2-1
v_call: TRBV11-3
clone_size: NA
d_call: TRBD2
cdr3_nt: TGTGCCAGCGGGCCACGAGGGACTAGCTCCTACAATGAGCAGTTCTTC
cdr3_aa: CASGPRGTSSYNEQFF

j_call: TRBJ2-1
v_call: TRBV10-3
clone_size: few
d_call: NA
cdr3_nt: TGTGCCATCAGCGGGGTCTACAATGAGCAGTTCTTC
cdr3_aa: CAISGVYNEQFF

j_call: TRBJ2-5
v_call: TRBV4-2
clone_size: NA
d_call: TRBD1
cdr3_nt: TGTGCCAGCAGCCCCGGGACAGGGACAGAAGAGACCCAGTACTTC
cdr3_aa: CASSPGTGTEETQYF

j_call: TRBJ1-4
v_call: TRBV7-2
clone_size: few
d_call: TRBD1
cdr3_nt: TGTGCCAGCAGCGAACAGGGGACCATCAACGGAGAAAAACTGTTTTTT
cdr3_aa: CASSEQGTINGEKLFF

j_call: TRBJ2-3
v_call: TRBV25-1
clone_size: few
d_call: NA
cdr3_nt: TGTGCCAGCAGTGAATTTAGGGGGGCGGATACGCAGTATTTT
cdr3_aa: CASSEFRGADTQYF

j_call: TRBJ2-2
v_call: TRBV24-1
clone_size: many
d_call: NA
cdr3_nt: TGTGCCACCAGTGAACGGACAGCCGCGAACACCGGGGAGCTGTTTTTT
cdr3_aa: CATSERTAANTGELFF

j_call: TRBJ2-1
v_call: TRBV12-3/TRBV12-4
clone_size: many
d_call: TRBD1
cdr3_nt: TGTGCCAGCAGCTTGGGACAGGTCCGGGATGAGCAGTTCTTC
cdr3_aa: CASSLGQVRDEQFF

j_call: TRBJ2-3
v_call: TRBV7-9
clone_size: NA
d_call: TRBD2
cdr3_nt: TGTGCCAGCAGCTTAGTACTAGCGGCCACAGATACGCAGTATTTT
cdr3_aa: CASSLVLAATDTQYF

j_call: TRBJ1-1
v_call: TRBV12-3/TRBV12-4
clone_size: NA
d_call: NA
cdr3_nt: TGTGCCAGCAGTCCAGCTTGGGGGGGGCTGAACACTGAAGCTTTCTTT
cdr3_aa: CASSPAWGGLNTEAFF

j_call: TRBJ1-5
v_call: TRBV29-1
clone_size: many
d_call: NA
cdr3_nt: TGCAGCGCGAGGACAAATAATCAGCCCCAGCATTTT
cdr3_aa: CSARTNNQPQHF

j_call: TRBJ2-1
v_call: TRBV7-6
clone_size: NA
d_call: NA
cdr3_nt: TGTGCCAGCAGCTTCGGGGTGGGTGATGAGCAGTTCTTC
cdr3_aa: CASSFGVGDEQFF

j_call: TRBJ2-7
v_call: TRBV4-3
clone_size: NA
d_call: NA
cdr3_nt: TGCGCCAGCAGCCAAGTCCTCAGGGCAGGGCTCCCCTACGAGCAGTACTTC
cdr3_aa: CASSQVLRAGLPYEQYF